This entry describes one TCR beta chain. Its target is unknown. Use of 60 Vbeta and 13 Jbeta primers characterized the PCR. Assay used: immunoSEQ multiplex PCR; TCRdb lists only in-frame clones, some missing. The table records 110,000 to 150,000 clones, approximately 80% of them present only once. This sample was included in a study of cytomegalovirus exposure and HLA in healthy donors. General observations from the study: Within an earlier analysis, most TCR beta V segments proved productive either about 87% or about 30% of the time. Some V segments (TRBV6-2 and TRBV6-3 among them) were excluded as indistinguishable. Through in vitro validation, a few CMV-associated chains were shown to be specific for CMV antigens.

The CDR3 contains 15 residues. Trimming took off 2 bases at V and 3 bases at J, with 11 bases between the two ends. Germline V gene sequence: CDR1 SGHTS, CDR2 YDEGEE. The sample taken for sequencing was PBMCs. This TCR was sampled from a male donor in good health and CMV-seronegative. This chain connects TRBV5-8 to TRBJ2-2; D may be TRBD1 (6 bases). CDR3 DNA: TGTGCCAGCAGCTTCGGGACACATGACACCGGGGAGCTGTTTTTT. Amino acid sequence: CASSFGTHDTGELFF.